This T cell receptor (beta chain) was found in a study of CD8+ T cells in alopecia areata. Study-level information: Administration of oral tofacitinib to treated patients was at 5 to 10 mg twice daily. Study-level points and caveats: Especially in alopecia totalis/universalis, lesional scalp showed greater clonality than normal scalp did.

CD4+ and CD8+ T cells were sorted from PBMCs stained for CD3, CD4 and CD8. The CDR3 contains 16 residues. The germline CDR1 and CDR2 sequences are SGDLS and YYNGEE. Trimming cost V 3 bases and J 1 base; bases outside gene matches: 4. On this clone itself: Its antigen is not known.

The sequencing template was cDNA reverse transcribed from extracted RNA. Using immunoSEQ multiplex PCR, the repertoire was profiled, and TCRdb retains in-frame clones only, with some absent. The sample comprises 150,000 to 200,000 clones, approximately 70% of which are singletons, and more than 9.5% rests with the top ten. The chain combines TRBV9 with TRBJ2-2, with 9 nucleotides matching TRBD1. The sequence came from a human donor with alopecia areata. The specimen comprised CD8+ T cells sorted from blood, sampled at week 0. Here the CDR3 DNA reads TGTGCCAGCAGCGCCCTGGGACAGGGGAACACCGGGGAGCTGTTTTTT. This gives the protein CASSALGQGNTGELFF.